The entry below describes one T cell receptor (beta chain). Its antigen is as yet unknown. Patients had blood sampled at baseline and again on cycle 4 day 1 and cycle 7 day 1. The data derive from a study of OX40 agonist ivuxolimab in advanced cancers. As for the study in general: Of mixed ages from about 23 to 90 and averaging 60 years, the group was 65% to 85% male.

Clones were sequenced by immunoSEQ multiplex PCR, and TCRdb holds only the in-frame ones, with some missing. Of roughly 15,000 clones listed, roughly four fifths are singletons. Study results and caveats: Certain nonresponders additionally had low normalized T-cell clonal expansion. In the 0.1 to 3.0 mg/kg range, CD4+ and CD8+ blood T cells had expanded clonally by week 6.

Germline loops: CDR1 MDHEN, CDR2 SYDVKM. This CDR3 has 16 amino acids. V lost 5 bases and J 6 bases, leaving 20 bases between the germline ends. The chain employs TRBV28 and TRBJ1-5; D gene ambiguous. The material sequenced was CD4+ or CD8+ T cells sorted from blood, taken in a trial of the OX40 agonist ivuxolimab. The TCR comes from an adult with an advanced solid tumor such as melanoma, head and neck, liver or kidney cancer. In DNA form, the CDR3 reads TGTGCCAGCAGTCCCCGGTTTTTACGGGAGGGTCAGCCCCAGCATTTT. Translating it yields CASSPRFLREGQPQHF. Full variable domain (rest looked up from reference TRBV28 and TRBJ1-5): DVKVTQSSRYLVKRTGEKVFLECVQDMDHENMFWYRQDPGLGLRLIYFSYDVKMKEKGDIPEGYSVSREKKERFSLILESASTNQTSMYLCASSPRFLREGQPQHFGDGTRLSIL.